This T cell receptor beta chain stems from a study of blood T cell repertoires in COVID-19. Study background: The United States, Italy and Spain supplied acute and convalescent COVID-19 samples. T cells, B-cell-depleted T cells, or PBMCs supplied cDNA or gDNA.

In the study's own analysis: Estimation of nucleated cell counts was performed using reference gene primer amplification. This table comes from immunoSEQ multiplex PCR, and its TCRdb copy is limited to in-frame clones, with some not included. V, J and clone size are those of that table, while D and trimming were read from the DNA. The profile shows 200,000 to 250,000 clones, around 81% of them singletons. V gave up 2 bases and J gave up 7 bases, with 21 bases separating them. The CDR3 consists of 16 residues. Germline CDR1 is MDHEN and CDR2 is SYDVKM. This clone was observed a single time. The source is a woman in her 70s with acute or convalescent COVID-19. Material for sequencing was peripheral blood. This chain connects TRBV28 to TRBJ2-7, with D perhaps TRBD1 (6 bases). CDR3 nucleotide sequence: TGTGCCAGCAGTTTAGGGGTGGGGGCAGGCGGCGGTGAGCAGTACTTC. Residues: CASSLGVGAGGGEQYF.